The 2 T cell receptor beta chains below all came from one sample that was sequenced in a study of blood T cell repertoires in COVID-19. Produced via immunoSEQ multiplex PCR; TCRdb's table is partial and in-frame only. The repertoire holds roughly 130,000 clones, with around four fifths as singletons. The specimen sequenced was PBMCs or T cells enriched from blood (not recorded which). The source is a woman between 50 and 59 years old with acute COVID-19.

This clone was detected once. The CDR3, as DNA: TGCGCCAGCAGACACCCGGGGGGGAACACTGAAGCTTTCTTT. Encoded protein: CASRHPGGNTEAFF. The chain recombines TRBV5-1 with TRBJ1-1; maybe TRBD1 (5 bases). With 5 bases removed from V and 1 base from J, the gap between germline ends came to 12 bases. The CDR3 covers 14 residues. From germline, CDR1 is SGHRS and CDR2 YFSETQ.

This clone turned up a few times. The chain is built from TRBV7-9 and TRBJ2-1; D gene ambiguous. Germline CDR1 is SEHNR and CDR2 is FQNEAQ (reference sequence). The CDR3 consists of 13 residues. Trimming removed 3 bases from V and 8 bases from J, with 11 bases in between. CDR3 protein: CASSFPLGDEQFF. CDR3 DNA: TGTGCCAGCAGCTTTCCTCTAGGCGATGAGCAGTTCTTC.